This TCR beta chain was observed in a study of shared T cell receptors in the human thymus. This clone was counted a few times. Generated by immunoSEQ multiplex PCR, the TCRdb table keeps only in-frame clones and is missing some. The sample records almost 550,000 clones, roughly 74% being singletons. V lost 6 bases and J lost 4; bases outside the gene matches: 13. From germline, CDR1 is MDHEN and CDR2 SYDVKM. The CDR3 length is 18 residues. These same records also appear under a second study, on human thymus T cells. That study adds: Healthy Finnish infants having corrective surgery for congenital heart defects served as donors. Corrective cardiac operations yielded the resected thymus tissue.

The sequenced material came from thymocytes. The chain couples TRBV28 to TRBJ2-1, with TRBD2 matching over 12 bases. The receptor was isolated from a boy in the first two years of life with a congenital heart defect. The CDR3 DNA reads TGTGCCAGCAGCCCTACCGCCCAAACTAGCGGGAGGTACAATGAGCAGTTCTTC. This codes for CASSPTAQTSGRYNEQFF.